Below, 17 T cell receptor beta chains from the same sample are listed, as sequenced in a study of cytomegalovirus exposure and HLA in healthy donors. 13 Jbeta primers and 60 Vbeta primers were used for the PCR. This table comes from immunoSEQ multiplex PCR, and its TCRdb copy is limited to in-frame clones, with some not included. The table includes 200,000 to 250,000 clones, approximately 81% detected once. The sample consisted of PBMCs. The source of these receptors is a woman aged 55-69 years in good health and CMV-seropositive.

V and J are TRBV19 and TRBJ2-3, with 7 bases matching TRBD2. V gave up 7 bases and J gave up 6 bases; unmatched junction bases: 10. CDR1 is LNHDA, CDR2 SQIVND, per germline (reference sequence). The CDR3 is 14 residues long. DNA for the CDR3: TGTGCCAGTACCCCTGGAGCAGCGGGGGATACGCAGTATTTT. Translating it yields CASTPGAAGDTQYF.

The V call is TRBV2, the J call TRBJ1-1; D perhaps matches TRBD1 (6 bases). V lost 5 bases and J 3 bases, leaving 7 bases between the germline ends. The V gene's germline CDR1 is SNHLY and CDR2 FYNNEI. CDR3 length: 12 amino acids. The CDR3 region has the DNA TGTGCCAGCAGTACAGGGTACACTGAAGCTTTCTTT. Translation gives CASSTGYTEAFF.

The chain combines TRBV2 with TRBJ1-5, with a weak D call TRBD1 (6 bases). V dropped 4 bases and J dropped 4 bases, with 11 bases sitting between them. The CDR3 has 14 residues. Germline V gives CDR1 SNHLY, CDR2 FYNNEI. The CDR3: CASSVTGPNQPQHF. CDR3 DNA: TGTGCCAGCAGTGTCACAGGGCCAAATCAGCCCCAGCATTTT.

This clone was detected a few times. The V and J genes are TRBV10-3 and TRBJ2-7; 8 bases are a match to TRBD1. Germline V CDR1 and CDR2: ENHRY, SYGVKD. V trimming: 3 bases; J trimming: 4 bases; junction bases outside the gene matches: 5. The CDR3 totals 14 residues. The CDR3 nucleotides are TGTGCCATCAGTGATGGAGGACAGGGTTACGAGCAGTACTTC. Amino acid sequence: CAISDGGQGYEQYF.

This rearrangement joins TRBV29-1 to TRBJ1-1, with D unclear. The CDR3 spans 12 residues. Trimming took 7 bases from V and 0 from J, leaving 9 bases between them. The germline CDR1 and CDR2 sequences are SQVTM and ANQGSEA. The CDR3 DNA sequence: TGCAGCGCCTCAGAAATGAACACTGAAGCTTTCTTT. Translation gives CSASEMNTEAFF. The full variable domain, in which reference TRBV29-1 and TRBJ1-1 provide the parts outside the CDR3, is SAVISQKPSRDICQRGTSLTIQCQVDSQVTMMFWYRQQPGQSLTLIATANQGSEATYESGFVIDKFPISRPNLTFSTLTVSNMSPEDSSIYLCSASEMNTEAFFGQGTRLTVV.

V usage is TRBV6-4 and J usage is TRBJ1-1; D gene ambiguous. Germline loops: CDR1 MRHNA, CDR2 SNTAGT. V was trimmed by 3 bases and J by 5 bases, leaving 13 bases between them. This CDR3 has 14 amino acids. CDR3 sequence: CASSEISGSTEAFF. The CDR3 DNA is TGTGCCAGCAGTGAAATCTCGGGTTCAACTGAAGCTTTCTTT.

This rearrangement joins TRBV5-4 to TRBJ2-7; D is undetermined. Germline CDR1 reads SGHNT; CDR2 reads YYREEE (reference sequence). The CDR3 loop spans 14 amino acids. V lost 0 bases to trimming and J lost 6 bases, with 13 bases between them. CDR3 sequence reads: CASSLALPAAEQYF. In nucleotides, the CDR3 is TGTGCCAGCAGCTTGGCGCTACCGGCGGCCGAGCAGTACTTC.

This chain's CDR3 is CASSYGQAYEQYF. Here the CDR3 DNA reads TGCGCCAGCAGCTACGGACAGGCCTACGAGCAGTACTTC. The rearrangement joins TRBV4-1 to TRBJ2-7, with 7 bases identical to TRBD1. The V segment lost 5 bases and the J segment 2 bases; nucleotides outside the gene matches: 3. CDR1 and CDR2 (germline): MGHRA, YSYEKL. This CDR3 has 13 residues.

The V call is TRBV9, the J call TRBJ2-4; D is possibly TRBD2 (6 bases). V lost 3 bases and J lost 0, with 7 bases in between. The CDR3 has 14 amino acids. Germline assignment: CDR1 SGDLS and CDR2 YYNGEE. CDR3 sequence: CASSGAGAKNIQYF. CDR3 in DNA: TGTGCCAGCAGCGGAGCGGGAGCCAAAAACATTCAGTACTTC.

This CDR3 reads CASSFGGGQGLAFF. The CDR3 DNA follows: TGCGCCAGCAGCTTTGGAGGCGGACAGGGGTTAGCTTTCTTT. This chain connects TRBV4-1 to TRBJ1-1; TRBD1 aligns across 9 bases. Germline-derived CDR1 and CDR2 are MGHRA and YSYEKL. CDR3 length: 14 residues. Unmatched junction bases numbered 11, after V lost 5 bases and J lost 10 bases.

The chain employs TRBV6-1 and TRBJ1-5, with unresolved D. Per germline, CDR1 MNHNS and CDR2 SASEGT. This CDR3 has 13 amino acids. Trimming removed 10 bases at V and 7 bases at J, with 17 bases between. CDR3 sequence reads: CATSAIGVQPQHF. CDR3 nucleotides: TGTGCCACCTCCGCGATCGGGGTCCAGCCCCAGCATTTT.

The chain couples TRBV11-2 to TRBJ2-2; 8 bases match TRBD1. J lost 6 bases, V lost 7 bases, and 13 bases had no gene match. From germline, CDR1 is SGHAT and CDR2 FQNNGV. CDR3 length: 16 residues. Here the CDR3 reads CASTTHRQGRSGELFF. CDR3 DNA: TGTGCCAGCACCACCCACAGACAGGGGCGGTCCGGGGAGCTGTTTTTT.

The chain combines TRBV5-1 with TRBJ1-4, with 11 bases lining up with TRBD1. In germline, CDR1 is SGHRS, CDR2 YFSETQ. Losses at the gene ends were 4 bases for V and 2 bases for J; bases not matched to a gene: 13. This CDR3 region has 19 residues. CDR3: CASSPGQGVFSGTNEKLFF. In DNA form, the CDR3 reads TGCGCCAGCAGCCCGGGACAGGGGGTTTTTAGCGGGACTAATGAAAAACTGTTTTTT.

There are a few counts of this clone. This chain connects TRBV30 to TRBJ1-2; maybe TRBD1 (5 bases). Germline CDR1 is GTSNPN and CDR2 is SVGIG (reference sequence). The CDR3 consists of 11 residues. With 4 bases removed from V and 7 bases from J, the gap between germline ends came to 10 bases. Written as DNA, the CDR3 is TGTGCCTGGACCCAGGGAGGTGGCTACACCTTC. Its translation is CAWTQGGGYTF.

This clone appeared once. The chain has TRBV14 and TRBJ1-2, with a tentative D call TRBD1 (5 bases). This CDR3 has 16 residues. Looked up from germline, CDR1 is SGHDN and CDR2 is FVKESK. The V end lost 3 bases, the J end lost 2 bases, and 16 bases lay between the germline ends. The CDR3 here is CASSHQGIESNYGYTF. In DNA, the CDR3 is TGTGCCAGCAGCCACCAGGGTATCGAATCGAACTATGGCTACACCTTC.

In this sample, this clone turned up a few times. A junction end diverges from the germline sequence, so it may reflect a read error. The same CDR3 also results from other DNA sequences found in this sample. The CDR3 reads CASSQDRGSGADTQYF. As DNA, the CDR3 is TGTGCCAGCAGCCAAGATCGGGGTAGCGGGGCAGATACGCAGTATTTT. The V gene is TRBV4-1, the J gene TRBJ2-3, with 8 bases matching TRBD2. The CDR3 consists of 16 residues. Looked up from germline, CDR1 is MGHRA and CDR2 is YSYEKL.

The chain employs TRBV11-2 and TRBJ1-1, with D perhaps TRBD1 (5 bases). Deletions cut 5 bases from V and 1 base from J, with 14 bases between. From germline, CDR1 is SGHAT and CDR2 FQNNGV. This CDR3 comprises 15 residues. In DNA, the CDR3 is TGTGCCAGCAGCCCCCGCTGGCAGGGGAACACTGAAGCTTTCTTT. This gives the protein CASSPRWQGNTEAFF.